The clone carrying this TCR beta chain appeared a single time. Its matching antigen is unknown. Other DNA sequences of this sample code for an identical CDR3. The data are from a study of cytomegalovirus exposure and HLA in healthy donors. The study, taken as a whole, reports: A missense DCLRE1C variant was associated with V- and J-gene trimming of TCR beta chains in a later analysis, and an independent cohort replicated the association. Accurate prediction of HLA-A and HLA-B alleles (for most subjects) was reportedly achieved from TCR beta sequences.

The study sampled nominally healthy donors, though unrecorded immune exposures were likely. PCR was performed using 60 Vbeta and 13 Jbeta primers. Repertoires were generated with immunoSEQ multiplex PCR, while TCRdb's copy carries only in-frame clones and drops some. This sample has roughly 150,000 clones; roughly four fifths occur once, and the top ten carry over 1.2%. V lost 2 bases and J 1 base, leaving 6 bases between the germline ends. CDR3 size: 14 residues. Per the germline V gene, CDR1 is ENHRY and CDR2 is SYGVKD. This chain links TRBV10-3 with TRBJ1-3, with D possibly TRBD1 on 5 matching bases. The origin of this receptor is a man aged 18 to 30 in good health and CMV-seronegative. Sequencing was carried out using PBMCs. The CDR3 sequence is CAISEAGSGNTIYF. The CDR3, as DNA: TGTGCCATCAGTGAGGCAGGGTCTGGAAACACCATATATTTT.